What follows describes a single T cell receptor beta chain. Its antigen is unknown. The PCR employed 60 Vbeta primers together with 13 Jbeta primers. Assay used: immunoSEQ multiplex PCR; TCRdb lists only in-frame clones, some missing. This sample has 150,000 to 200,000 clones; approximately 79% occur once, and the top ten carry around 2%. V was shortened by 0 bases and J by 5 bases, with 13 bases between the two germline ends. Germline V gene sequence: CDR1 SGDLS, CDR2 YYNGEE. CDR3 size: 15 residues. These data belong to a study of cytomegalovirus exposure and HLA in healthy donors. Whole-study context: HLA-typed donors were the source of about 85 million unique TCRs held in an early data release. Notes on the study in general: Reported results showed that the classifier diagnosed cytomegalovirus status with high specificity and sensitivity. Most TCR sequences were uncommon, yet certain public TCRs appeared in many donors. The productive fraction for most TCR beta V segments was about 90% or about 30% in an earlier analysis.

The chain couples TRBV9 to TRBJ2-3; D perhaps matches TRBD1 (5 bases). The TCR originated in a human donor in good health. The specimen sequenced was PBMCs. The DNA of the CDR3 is TGTGCCAGCAGCGTAGGGGGCCAACCACGAGATACGCAGTATTTT. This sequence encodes CASSVGGQPRDTQYF.